Listed below are T cell receptor beta chains from one sample, sequenced in a study of T cell responses to AZD1222 COVID-19 vaccine. TCRdb's table, derived via immunoSEQ multiplex PCR, lists solely in-frame clones and lacks some. The sample shows 65,000 to 80,000 clones, approximately 90% of them seen only once. This sample comprised peripheral blood, obtained on day 0 of AZD1222 vaccination. The receptors were gathered from an adult in good health. CDR3s include the opening cysteine and the closing phenylalanine or tryptophan. D genes are given only for firm matches. Only part of the rows carry a size: once, few, many, or a class if the clone is expanded.

clone size	V gene	D gene	J gene	CDR3 protein	CDR3 DNA
few	TRBV16	NA	TRBJ1-1	CASSAVGQNTEAFF	TGTGCCAGCAGCGCGGTGGGGCAGAACACTGAAGCTTTCTTT
NA	TRBV7-2	TRBD2	TRBJ2-1	CASSWGTSGSYNEQFF	TGTGCCAGCAGCTGGGGGACTAGCGGCTCCTACAATGAGCAGTTCTTC
NA	TRBV18	NA	TRBJ2-5	CASSRDRTETQYF	TGTGCCAGCTCACGAGACAGGACAGAGACCCAGTACTTC
NA	TRBV19	NA	TRBJ1-5	CASSRGLNQPQHF	TGTGCCAGTAGTAGGGGCCTTAATCAGCCCCAGCATTTT
NA	TRBV28	TRBD1	TRBJ1-2	CASLGGQGSGYTF	TGTGCCAGCTTGGGGGGACAGGGGAGTGGCTACACCTTC
NA	TRBV20-1	NA	TRBJ2-1	CSAYDNEQFF	TGCAGTGCCTACGACAATGAGCAGTTCTTC
few	TRBV4-2	TRBD1	TRBJ1-2	CASSQPDPGQGIYGYTF	TGTGCCAGCAGCCAACCCGACCCGGGACAGGGCATCTATGGCTACACCTTC
NA	TRBV4-3	NA	TRBJ1-1	CASSQEFHPNTEAFF	TGCGCCAGCAGCCAAGAGTTTCACCCGAACACTGAAGCTTTCTTT
NA	TRBV19	TRBD1	TRBJ1-2	CASSGDSYILYGYTF	TGTGCCAGTAGCGGGGACAGTTACATACTCTATGGCTACACCTTC
NA	TRBV12-3/TRBV12-4	NA	TRBJ1-2	CASSRRPTHGYTF	TGTGCCAGCAGTCGGAGACCGACGCATGGCTACACCTTC
once	TRBV10-1	NA	TRBJ2-3	CASAGQHTDTQYF	TGCGCCAGCGCGGGACAGCACACAGATACGCAGTATTTT
NA	TRBV7-8	NA	TRBJ1-2	CASSLDPGFNYGYTF	TGTGCCAGCAGCTTAGATCCGGGCTTTAACTATGGCTACACCTTC
NA	TRBV30	NA	TRBJ1-6	CAWSADRDSPLHF	TGTGCCTGGAGTGCCGACAGAGATTCACCCCTCCACTTT
NA	TRBV19	NA	TRBJ1-1	CASSIDDRNTEAFF	TGTGCCAGTAGTATAGACGACAGGAACACTGAAGCTTTCTTT
NA	TRBV10-3	TRBD1	TRBJ1-6	CAISPGTANSPLHF	TGTGCCATCAGTCCCGGGACAGCCAATTCACCCCTCCACTTT
NA	TRBV18	NA	TRBJ2-5	CASSPAGLGETQYF	TGTGCCAGCTCACCCGCGGGGCTGGGAGAGACCCAGTACTTC
NA	TRBV28	NA	TRBJ1-2	CASSPQPSNYGYTF	TGTGCCAGCAGCCCACAACCTTCCAACTATGGCTACACCTTC
NA	TRBV28	NA	TRBJ2-5	CASSSNRRGRRETQYF	TGTGCCAGCAGTAGTAATCGCAGGGGAAGGCGCGAGACCCAGTACTTC
NA	TRBV6-2/TRBV6-3	NA	TRBJ1-1	CASSTPMNTEAFF	TGTGCCAGCAGCACCCCGATGAACACTGAAGCTTTCTTT
once	TRBV18	NA	TRBJ2-1	CASSPYLGEQFF	TGTGCCAGCTCACCGTACTTGGGCGAGCAGTTCTTC
few	TRBV24-1	TRBD1	TRBJ2-5	CATSDPTGGGETQYF	TGTGCCACCAGTGATCCTACAGGGGGCGGGGAGACCCAGTACTTC
NA	TRBV5-1	NA	TRBJ1-4	CASSSPGRSEKLFF	TGCGCCAGCAGCTCTCCGGGACGCAGTGAAAAACTGTTTTTT
NA	TRBV27	NA	TRBJ1-1	CASSFTTGNTEAFF	TGTGCCAGCAGTTTCACGACAGGGAACACTGAAGCTTTCTTT
NA	TRBV6-5	TRBD1	TRBJ1-1	CASSKDRAGVAFF	TGTGCCAGCAGTAAGGACAGGGCCGGCGTGGCTTTCTTT
NA	TRBV7-8	TRBD1	TRBJ1-5	CASSSQPGTGRIQPQHF	TGTGCCAGCAGCTCCCAGCCGGGGACAGGGCGAATTCAGCCCCAGCATTTT
NA	TRBV6-6	TRBD1	TRBJ1-2	CASSRSTGQNYGYTF	TGTGCCAGCAGCCGTAGTACGGGACAGAACTATGGCTACACCTTC
NA	TRBV29-1	NA	TRBJ2-2	CSVSASPNTGELFF	TGCAGCGTTTCGGCTAGCCCGAACACCGGGGAGCTGTTTTTT
NA	TRBV5-1	NA	TRBJ2-2	CASSQETGSNTGELFF	TGCGCCAGCAGCCAGGAAACAGGGTCGAACACCGGGGAGCTGTTTTTT
NA	TRBV10-3	NA	TRBJ1-2	CAISESAESQSGYTF	TGTGCCATCAGTGAGTCGGCGGAGTCCCAAAGTGGCTACACCTTC
NA	TRBV12-3/TRBV12-4	TRBD1	TRBJ1-6	CASSGQENSPLHF	TGTGCCAGCAGTGGACAGGAGAATTCACCCCTCCACTTT
NA	TRBV5-1	TRBD2	TRBJ2-7	CASSLGSGIRNEQYF	TGCGCCAGCAGCTTGGGTAGCGGGATAAGGAACGAGCAGTACTTC
NA	TRBV5-8	TRBD2	TRBJ2-7	CASSLAAGVAYEQYF	TGTGCCAGCAGCTTAGCAGCGGGAGTCGCCTACGAGCAGTACTTC
NA	TRBV18	NA	TRBJ2-2	CASSPRAGELFF	TGTGCCAGCTCACCCAGGGCCGGGGAGCTGTTTTTT
NA	TRBV28	TRBD1	TRBJ2-7	CASSPQTGVHEQYF	TGTGCCAGCAGTCCTCAGACAGGGGTCCACGAGCAGTACTTC
once	TRBV3-1/TRBV3-2	NA	TRBJ1-1	CASQGIGRNTEAFF	TGTGCCAGCCAGGGTATCGGCCGGAACACTGAAGCTTTCTTT
few	TRBV5-6	NA	TRBJ2-1	CASSLGGDNEQFF	TGTGCCAGCAGCCTCGGAGGGGACAATGAGCAGTTCTTC
NA	TRBV7-3	TRBD2	TRBJ2-1	CASQEVASGSMNEQFF	TGTGCCAGCCAAGAGGTGGCTAGCGGGAGCATGAATGAGCAGTTCTTC
NA	TRBV18	TRBD1	TRBJ2-3	CASSPQQGAGTDTQYF	TGTGCCAGCTCGCCTCAACAGGGGGCGGGCACAGATACGCAGTATTTT
NA	TRBV5-4	NA	TRBJ1-1	CASSPKDRSQSEAFF	TGTGCCAGCAGCCCCAAGGACAGATCTCAGTCTGAAGCTTTCTTT
NA	TRBV6-6	TRBD2	TRBJ2-7	CASSLERDGSYEQYF	TGTGCCAGCAGTTTGGAGCGGGATGGCTCCTACGAGCAGTACTTC
NA	TRBV7-2	NA	TRBJ1-5	CASSLIWGSNQPQHF	TGTGCCAGCAGCTTGATTTGGGGTAGCAATCAGCCCCAGCATTTT